The 17 T cell receptor beta chains in this list originate from one sample, sequenced in a study of cytomegalovirus exposure and HLA in healthy donors. The PCR contained 60 Vbeta and 13 Jbeta primers. Sequencing was performed with immunoSEQ multiplex PCR; in TCRdb, only in-frame clones are kept and a portion is missing. The table lists about 160,000 clones, over 75% of them singletons, with around 1.5% in the top ten. Sequenced sample: PBMCs. The receptors were gathered from a woman aged 30 to 39 in good health and CMV-seronegative.

This clone was counted between two and nine times. The chain is built from TRBV4-2 and TRBJ2-1, with 8 bases aligning to TRBD1. The germline V gene encodes CDR1 LGHNA and CDR2 YNFKEQ. This CDR3 contains 16 residues. With 0 bases clipped from V and 3 bases from J, the junction kept 4 bases outside the gene matches. CDR3 region: CASSQDKDRVYNEQFF. The CDR3 nucleotides read TGTGCCAGCAGCCAAGATAAGGACAGGGTCTACAATGAGCAGTTCTTC.

This chain joins TRBV25-1 and TRBJ1-1; TRBD1 matches 10 bases. The ends lost 6 bases at V and 11 bases at J; junction bases unmatched: 12. The CDR3 loop spans 14 amino acids. Germline V gene lookup returns CDR1 MGHDK and CDR2 SYGVNS. The CDR3 nucleotides are TGTGCCAGCAGGGACGACAGGGGGCCTTCGGCCGCTTTCTTT. This encodes CASRDDRGPSAAFF.

Note on this clone: The identical CDR3 is also encoded by other nucleotide sequences in the sample. V and J are TRBV5-1 and TRBJ1-1, with a tentative D call TRBD1 (6 bases). CDR1 SGHRS and CDR2 YFSETQ come from the germline V gene. V was trimmed by 1 base and J by 1 base, leaving 8 bases between them. The CDR3 length is 14 residues. This CDR3 reads CASSLSRGNTEAFF. The DNA of the CDR3 is TGCGCCAGCAGCTTGTCCAGGGGGAACACTGAAGCTTTCTTT.

J is TRBJ2-3 and V is TRBV6-1; D not certain. The V and J ends lost 1 base and 6 bases respectively, with 11 bases between them. CDR3 size: 14 residues. Germline V lookup: CDR1 MNHNS, CDR2 SASEGT. The CDR3 spells CASSEVALRDTQYF. The CDR3 DNA reads TGTGCCAGCAGTGAAGTTGCGCTACGGGATACGCAGTATTTT.

This chain joins TRBV9 and TRBJ1-3; D not resolved. V lost 0 bases and J lost 4, with 14 bases in between. Per germline, CDR1 SGDLS and CDR2 YYNGEE. This CDR3 contains 16 residues. The CDR3 DNA reads as TGTGCCAGCAGCGTAGGTATAGGCGGGCAAGGAAACACCATATATTTT. This translates into CASSVGIGGQGNTIYF.

This chain connects TRBV5-5 to TRBJ2-3; TRBD1 agrees at 11 bases. CDR3 size: 15 residues. CDR1 is SGHKS and CDR2 is YYEKEE in the germline V gene (reference sequence). The J segment lost 4 bases and the V segment lost 3 bases, leaving 4 bases of the junction unmatched. Written as DNA, the CDR3 is TGTGCCAGCAGCTCGGTGGGACAGGGGGCAGATACGCAGTATTTT. This codes for CASSSVGQGADTQYF.

This chain uses TRBV5-1 with TRBJ1-2, with TRBD1 as a possible D gene (5 bases). This CDR3 has 17 residues. Trimming took 0 bases from V and 3 from J, leaving 18 bases between them. Germline CDR1 and CDR2: SGHRS and YFSETQ. CDR3 loop: CASSLVFGEGEDYGYTF. The CDR3 DNA reads TGCGCCAGCAGCTTGGTTTTCGGAGAAGGGGAGGACTATGGCTACACCTTC. The full variable domain, with the rest looked up from reference TRBV5-1 and TRBJ1-2, is KAGVTQTPRYLIKTRGQQVTLSCSPISGHRSVSWYQQTPGQGLQFLFEYFSETQRNKGNFPGRFSGRQFSNSRSEMNVSTLELGDSALYLCASSLVFGEGEDYGYTFGSGTRLTVV.

V and J are TRBV5-4 and TRBJ1-3; 7 bases line up with TRBD1. V shed 4 bases and J 4 bases; nucleotides not matched to a gene: 11. This CDR3 has 16 residues. Germline V lookup: CDR1 SGHNT, CDR2 YYREEE (reference sequence). In nucleotides, the CDR3 is TGTGCCAGCAGCCAAGATGAGGGGGCGGGAGGAAACACCATATATTTT. Translating gives CASSQDEGAGGNTIYF.

This chain uses TRBV6-1 with TRBJ1-3, with a possible D match to TRBD1 (6 bases). The CDR3 spans 14 residues. V gave up 5 bases and J gave up 1 base, with 9 bases separating them. Per germline, CDR1 MNHNS and CDR2 SASEGT. CDR3 in amino acids: CASSTQGSGNTIYF. Here the CDR3 DNA reads TGTGCCAGCAGTACACAGGGTTCTGGAAACACCATATATTTT.

V is TRBV5-4 and J is TRBJ1-2, with D possibly TRBD1 on 5 matching bases. Trimming cost V 5 bases and J 8 bases, with 13 bases left between them. Germline-derived CDR1 and CDR2 are SGHNT and YYREEE (reference sequence). This CDR3 is built from 12 residues. The CDR3 here is CASRAGLRGYTF. In DNA, the CDR3 is TGTGCCAGCAGAGCAGGGTTGCGAGGCTACACCTTC.

This clone was observed a single time. The CDR3 DNA sequence: TGTGCCAGCAGCGTGGGTCTTCCCGGGGTCGATTCACCCCTCCACTTT. Protein product: CASSVGLPGVDSPLHF. The V gene is TRBV9, the J gene TRBJ1-6; unclear D gene. The CDR3 sequence is 16 residues long. Germline CDR1 reads SGDLS; CDR2 reads YYNGEE. V was clipped by 2 bases and J by 8 bases, with 17 bases between them.

The chain carries TRBV11-2 and TRBJ2-5; 7 nucleotides agree with TRBD2. Germline V CDR1 and CDR2: SGHAT, FQNNGV. The CDR3 is 13 residues long. The trim removed 3 bases at V and 5 bases at J, leaving 3 bases unmatched. The CDR3 DNA sequence: TGTGCCAGCAGCTTTGCGGGGGTGGAGACCCAGTACTTC. This codes for CASSFAGVETQYF.

The genes are TRBV15 and TRBJ2-5, with D possibly TRBD2 on 7 matching bases. Near its end, the DNA agrees better with TRBJ2-7, so the J call may be wrong. Germline assignment: CDR1 LNHNV and CDR2 YYDKDF (reference sequence). This CDR3 region has 19 residues. CDR3: CATSRDRAEGRGRPYEQYF. CDR3 DNA sequence: TGTGCCACCAGCAGAGATCGCGCGGAAGGGAGGGGGAGACCCTACGAGCAGTACTTC.

The chain is built from TRBV9 and TRBJ1-2; maybe TRBD1 (6 bases). The CDR3 runs to 14 residues. Trimming cost V 0 bases and J 8 bases, with 14 bases left between them. Germline V gene data show CDR1 as SGDLS and CDR2 as YYNGEE. CDR3 protein: CASSVDTRGGGYTF. The CDR3 DNA is TGTGCCAGCAGCGTAGACACTCGGGGGGGCGGCTACACCTTC.

This clone was observed once. The chain carries TRBV7-8 and TRBJ1-1; tentatively, D is TRBD1 (6 bases). V gave up 1 base and J gave up 10 bases, with 16 bases separating them. CDR1 is SGHVS, CDR2 FQNEAQ, per germline. This CDR3 is built from 14 residues. CDR3 nucleotides: TGTGCCAGCAGCTTAGAGGCGACAGGAGAGAGAGCTTTCTTT. Translating it yields CASSLEATGERAFF.

The chain is built from TRBV28 and TRBJ1-2; 8 positions match TRBD1. CDR3 length: 15 residues. The germline CDR1 and CDR2 sequences are MDHEN and SYDVKM. The trim removed 3 bases at V and 4 bases at J, leaving 7 bases unmatched. CDR3 in DNA: TGTGCCAGCAGTTTCGCGGGACAGGTCACCTATGGCTACACCTTC. Translated, it gives CASSFAGQVTYGYTF.

The sample holds a few counts of this clone. This sequence joins TRBV7-2 and TRBJ2-3, with D possibly being TRBD1 (5 bases). V shed 6 bases and J shed 2 bases, with 15 bases lying between them. The CDR3 is 15 residues long. The V gene's germline CDR1 is SGHTA and CDR2 FQGNSA. The CDR3 loop is CASRRTNSLTDTQYF. In DNA form, the CDR3 reads TGTGCCAGCAGGCGGACAAACTCGCTCACAGATACGCAGTATTTT.